The 22 T cell receptor beta chains below come from one sample, sequenced in a study of blood T cell repertoires in COVID-19. Clones were sequenced by immunoSEQ multiplex PCR, and TCRdb holds only the in-frame ones, with some missing. Among 50,000 to 80,000 clones listed, roughly 82% were seen once. The sample was peripheral blood. The receptors derive from a human donor in a cohort sampled during active COVID-19.

The V call is TRBV19, the J call TRBJ2-7; possibly TRBD1 for D (6 bases). The CDR3 is made up of 13 amino acids. The V end was cut by 6 bases, the J end by 3 bases, with 12 bases between. Per the germline V gene, CDR1 is LNHDA and CDR2 is SQIVND (reference sequence). The CDR3 reads CASRKTGHYEQYF. CDR3 nucleotides: TGTGCCAGTAGGAAGACAGGTCACTACGAGCAGTACTTC. The full variable domain, with the rest looked up from reference TRBV19 and TRBJ2-7, is DGGITQSPKYLFRKEGQNVTLSCEQNLNHDAMYWYRQDPGQGLRLIYYSQIVNDFQKGDIAEGYSVSREKKESFPLTVTSAQKNPTAFYLCASRKTGHYEQYFGPGTRLTVT.

The chain couples TRBV5-1 to TRBJ1-1, with 7 bases aligning to TRBD1. Germline trimming cut 3 bases from V and 1 base from J; bases unmatched to any gene: 3. Germline lookup yields CDR1 SGHRS and CDR2 YFSETQ. The CDR3 is 14 amino acids. In DNA, the CDR3 is TGCGCCAGCAGCTCAAACAGGGGGAACACTGAAGCTTTCTTT. Translated: CASSSNRGNTEAFF. Full variable domain (missing parts from reference TRBV5-1 and TRBJ1-1): KAGVTQTPRYLIKTRGQQVTLSCSPISGHRSVSWYQQTPGQGLQFLFEYFSETQRNKGNFPGRFSGRQFSNSRSEMNVSTLELGDSALYLCASSSNRGNTEAFFGQGTRLTVV.

This chain uses TRBV4-2 with TRBJ2-7, with TRBD2 as a possible D gene (6 bases). CDR1 LGHNA and CDR2 YNFKEQ come from the germline V gene. Trimming removed 1 base from V and 5 bases from J, with 21 bases in between. This CDR3 is built from 17 residues. The CDR3 DNA follows: TGTGCCAGCAGCCAAGGTGGCGGGACTCAGAGATTGAACGAGCAGTACTTC. Translating it yields CASSQGGGTQRLNEQYF.

The count of this clone is one. The chain uses TRBV7-2 and TRBJ2-1, with a possible D match to TRBD2 (7 bases). The CDR3 has 17 residues. Germline V gene lookup returns CDR1 SGHTA and CDR2 FQGNSA. Trimming removed 1 base at V and 2 bases at J, with 15 bases between. The DNA for the CDR3 is TGTGCCAGCAGCTTAGGGGATCCGGGGGGCCCCTACAATGAGCAGTTCTTC. As protein: CASSLGDPGGPYNEQFF.

The J gene is TRBJ1-3, the V gene TRBV5-1, with D uncertain. V lost 0 bases and J lost 0, with 7 bases in between. Germline V gene data show CDR1 as SGHRS and CDR2 as YFSETQ. This CDR3 is built from 15 residues. The CDR3 DNA reads TGCGCCAGCAGCTTGGCGGCGGCCTCTGGAAACACCATATATTTT. It translates to CASSLAAASGNTIYF.

CDR3 region: CAWSSPMEASNQPQHF. Here the CDR3 DNA reads TGTGCCTGGAGTTCCCCAATGGAGGCGTCCAATCAGCCCCAGCATTTT. The chain links TRBV30 to TRBJ1-5; D remains ambiguous. Trimming stripped 2 bases from V and 3 bases from J, with 17 bases between. CDR3 length equals 16 residues. Per germline, CDR1 GTSNPN and CDR2 SVGIG (reference sequence). The full variable domain, in which reference TRBV30 and TRBJ1-5 provide the parts outside the CDR3, is SQTIHQWPATLVQPVGSPLSLECTVEGTSNPNLYWYRQAAGRGLQLLFYSVGIGQISSEVPQNLSASRPQDRQFILSSKKLLLSDSGFYLCAWSSPMEASNQPQHFGDGTRLSIL.

This clone was counted between two and nine times. The chain joins TRBV25-1 to TRBJ1-3, with D perhaps matching TRBD1 (6 bases). Germline loops: CDR1 MGHDK, CDR2 SYGVNS. The CDR3 consists of 11 residues. V was trimmed by 7 bases and J by 8 bases, leaving 9 bases between them. The CDR3: CASTPGDTIYF. The CDR3 nucleotides are TGTGCCAGCACTCCAGGGGACACCATATATTTT.

This chain joins TRBV2 and TRBJ2-3; D possibly corresponds to TRBD2 (5 bases). From germline, CDR1 is SNHLY and CDR2 FYNNEI. The CDR3 has 14 residues. V gave up 0 bases and J gave up 8 bases, with 12 bases separating them. CDR3 residues: CASSEALARGTQYF. The CDR3 DNA reads as TGTGCCAGCAGTGAAGCGCTAGCCCGGGGTACGCAGTATTTT.

V usage is TRBV9 and J usage is TRBJ2-1; the match to TRBD2 covers 11 bases. Germline V CDR1 and CDR2: SGDLS, YYNGEE. The CDR3 length is 17 residues. Germline trimming cut 0 bases from V and 0 bases from J; bases unmatched to any gene: 2. CDR3 DNA: TGTGCCAGCAGCGTAGTTAGCGGGGGGGCCTCCTACAATGAGCAGTTCTTC. Translation: CASSVVSGGASYNEQFF.

CDR3 nucleotides: TGTGCCAGCAGCCAAGATATTAGCGGGGGGCAGAACACCGGGGAGCTGTTTTTT. Amino acid sequence: CASSQDISGGQNTGELFF. This chain connects TRBV4-2 to TRBJ2-2; 10 nucleotides match TRBD2. Germline CDR1 is LGHNA and CDR2 is YNFKEQ. V lost 0 bases, J lost 1 base, and 5 bases stayed unmatched. This CDR3 is built from 18 residues.

The chain links TRBV30 to TRBJ1-6, with 9 bases that match TRBD1. Germline V CDR1 and CDR2: GTSNPN, SVGIG (reference sequence). This CDR3 has 17 amino acids. Losses at the gene ends were 3 bases for V and 2 bases for J; bases not matched to a gene: 8. The DNA for the CDR3 is TGTGCCTGGAGAATTGACAGGGGGGTACCCTATAATTCACCCCTCCACTTT. Its protein product is CAWRIDRGVPYNSPLHF.

This clone was seen more than once but under ten times. The V call is TRBV27, the J call TRBJ2-1, with TRBD1 matching over 7 bases. This CDR3 comprises 15 residues. Germline V gene data show CDR1 as MNHEY and CDR2 as SMNVEV (reference sequence). The junction had 11 bases not matched to a gene; V was cut back by 4 bases and J by 8 bases. CDR3 in DNA: TGTGCCAGCAGTTGGTACAGGGGCGGAGGAGATGAGCAGTTCTTC. This gives the protein CASSWYRGGGDEQFF.

The V and J genes are TRBV11-2 and TRBJ1-5; a weak D match, TRBD1 (5 bases). From germline, CDR1 is SGHAT and CDR2 FQNNGV. V lost 5 bases and J lost 6, with 17 bases in between. The CDR3 has 15 residues. In DNA form, the CDR3 reads TGTGCCAGCAGCGCCGGCACAGGTCTGCCTCAGCCCCAGCATTTT. Translating it yields CASSAGTGLPQPQHF. Complete variable domain (other parts from reference TRBV11-2 and TRBJ1-5): EAGVAQSPRYKIIEKRQSVAFWCNPISGHATLYWYQQILGQGPKLLIQFQNNGVVDDSQLPKDRFSAERLKGVDSTLKIQPAKLEDSAVYLCASSAGTGLPQPQHFGDGTRLSIL.

The V and J genes are TRBV9 and TRBJ2-2, with 10 bases aligning to TRBD2. The CDR3 covers 16 residues. V dropped 3 bases and J dropped 3; count of bases not matched to a gene: 5. CDR1 is SGDLS and CDR2 is YYNGEE in the germline V gene. This CDR3 reads CASSDPSGGYTGELFF. The CDR3 DNA sequence: TGTGCCAGCAGCGATCCTAGCGGGGGCTACACCGGGGAGCTGTTTTTT.

V and J are TRBV28 and TRBJ2-3; D uncertain. The V gene's germline CDR1 is MDHEN and CDR2 SYDVKM. The CDR3 contains 13 residues. The V end was cut by 8 bases, the J end by 0 bases, with 9 bases between. The CDR3 is CASGGGSTDTQYF. The CDR3 bases are TGTGCCAGCGGTGGCGGAAGCACAGATACGCAGTATTTT. The full variable domain, rest sourced from reference TRBV28 and TRBJ2-3, is DVKVTQSSRYLVKRTGEKVFLECVQDMDHENMFWYRQDPGLGLRLIYFSYDVKMKEKGDIPEGYSVSREKKERFSLILESASTNQTSMYLCASGGGSTDTQYFGPGTRLTVL.

The chain uses TRBV9 and TRBJ1-2, with D perhaps matching TRBD1 (5 bases). V was trimmed by 7 bases and J by 5 bases, leaving 15 bases between them. CDR3 size: 13 residues. CDR1 and CDR2 from the germline V gene are SGDLS and YYNGEE. CDR3 residues: CASEGRGGYGYTF. For the CDR3, the DNA is TGTGCCAGCGAAGGTAGGGGTGGTTATGGCTACACCTTC.

The V and J genes are TRBV7-9 and TRBJ2-7; D uncertain. With 1 base removed from V and 3 bases from J, the gap between germline ends came to 7 bases. The CDR3 totals 13 residues. Germline CDR1 is SEHNR and CDR2 is FQNEAQ (reference sequence). CDR3: CASSLDRGYEQYF. The CDR3 bases are TGTGCCAGCAGCTTAGATCGCGGCTACGAGCAGTACTTC. Supplemented by reference TRBV7-9 and TRBJ2-7, the full variable domain reads DTGVSQNPRHKITKRGQNVTFRCDPISEHNRLYWYRQTLGQGPEFLTYFQNEAQLEKSRLLSDRFSAERPKGSFSTLEIQRTEQGDSAMYLCASSLDRGYEQYFGPGTRLTVT.

This clone was picked up a small number of times. V gene TRBV9 combines with J gene TRBJ2-2, with 9 bases lining up with TRBD2. This CDR3 has 16 residues. Per germline, CDR1 SGDLS and CDR2 YYNGEE. With V trimmed by 2 bases and J by 1 base, 3 bases remained unmatched. CDR3 nucleotide sequence: TGTGCCAGCAGCGTGATAGCGGGGGAGAACACCGGGGAGCTGTTTTTT. The encoded protein is CASSVIAGENTGELFF.

V is TRBV29-1 and J is TRBJ1-1; D not resolved. Trimming removed 3 bases from V and 1 base from J, with 9 bases in between. Germline assignment: CDR1 SQVTM and CDR2 ANQGSEA. There are 13 residues in the CDR3. CDR3 DNA: TGCAGCGTTGATTCCCGGGGGAACACTGAAGCTTTCTTT. It translates to CSVDSRGNTEAFF.

This clone was counted only a few times. The chain employs TRBV28 and TRBJ1-2, with D maybe TRBD1 (5 bases). CDR3 size: 15 residues. Per germline, CDR1 MDHEN and CDR2 SYDVKM. V lost 2 bases and J lost 0, with 10 bases in between. The CDR3: CASSLGGSTNYGYTF. The CDR3 DNA reads TGTGCCAGCAGTTTAGGGGGGAGTACTAACTATGGCTACACCTTC.

The chain is built from TRBV19 and TRBJ2-7, with 8 bases identical to TRBD1. V was clipped by 3 bases and J by 5 bases; unmatched bases: 6. CDR1 LNHDA and CDR2 SQIVND come from the germline V gene (reference sequence). CDR3 length: 14 residues. Written as DNA, the CDR3 is TGTGCCAGTAGTATCCGGACAGGGTTCCACGAGCAGTACTTC. As protein: CASSIRTGFHEQYF.

This rearrangement joins TRBV4-1 to TRBJ2-2; 7 bases match TRBD2. The CDR3 is 17 amino acids. CDR1 MGHRA and CDR2 YSYEKL come from the germline V gene. The V gene end was trimmed by 0 bases and the J gene end by 4 bases; junction bases not matched to a gene: 8. The CDR3 spells CASSQDRGRATTGELFF. The CDR3 DNA follows: TGCGCCAGCAGCCAAGATCGGGGGAGGGCCACCACCGGGGAGCTGTTTTTT.